This T cell receptor (beta chain) was profiled in a study of PD-L1 blockade in urothelial cancer. Study details: Patients' atezolizumab regimen, 1,200 mg intravenously every 3 weeks, began in the mid-2010s. Each participant's history included 0 to 3 prior chemotherapy regimens. Study-wide results and limits: Durable benefit accompanied greater 3-week expansion of tumor-associated blood clones.

The CDR3 sequence is 15 residues long. J lost 6 bases, V lost 5 bases, and 7 bases had no gene match. Germline lookup yields CDR1 MNHEY and CDR2 SMNVEV (reference sequence). Profiled with immunoSEQ multiplex PCR; TCRdb holds only in-frame clones, not every one. The sample has about 37,000 clones, 82% seen once. On this clone itself: The target antigen is unknown.

This TCR was recovered from a man aged 55-75 years with urothelial cancer. This rearrangement joins TRBV27 to TRBJ2-2; 9 bases fit TRBD1. The sample was PBMCs, taken around atezolizumab (anti-PD-L1) treatment. CDR3 sequence (DNA): TGTGCCAGCAGTCTCGGGACAGGGCACTCCGGGGAGCTGTTTTTT. This codes for CASSLGTGHSGELFF.